This T cell receptor (beta chain) was retrieved from a study of Ad26.COV2.S vaccination and SARS-CoV-2 variants (dated by TCRdb to about 2021). Notes on the research overall: Vaccine-arm donors came from COV1001, a multicentre, randomized, double-blind, placebo-controlled phase I-IIa trial of Ad26.COV2.S in healthy adults. The specificity and breadth of SARS-CoV-2-reactive T cell receptors after Ad26.COV2.S vaccination were assessed by TCRbeta repertoire sequencing. Trial participants were randomized into five groups of five: low-dose or high-dose Ad26.COV2.S given once or twice, or placebo on both occasions. Dosing of Ad26.COV2.S was intramuscular, at either 5x10^10 or 1x10^11 viral particles, delivered as one shot or as two shots spaced 56 days apart. Blinding of investigators to trial group allocation was maintained during experiments and outcome assessment. A total of approximately 30 samples were included in the TCR-sequenced set, comprising roughly 20 Ad26.COV2.S vaccine recipients, 5 placebo recipients and 8 SARS-CoV-2 convalescent individuals.

The CDR3 covers 17 residues, taking in both the cysteine and the phenylalanine. Only the CDR3 part of the read is kept: 51 bases, read in frame from the first base. V is cut back by 5 bases and J by 3 bases, with 12 bases in the junction unmatched. Based on the germline V gene, the CDR1 and CDR2 sequences are MDHEN and SYDVKM. Results and caveats for the whole study, not just this receptor: Substantial breadth of spike-specific CD8+ and CD4+ T cell responses was reported after vaccination. Ad26.COV2.S recipients had higher spike-specific TCR breadth than placebo recipients (P = 0.0014). It was noted by the authors that total T cell responses may have been underestimated by the TCR breadth and depth analyses. Vaccine and placebo recipients had comparable non-spike TCR breadth, which fits with the vaccine containing only spike. The study lacked the statistical power to compare responses across vaccine doses or regimens.

Read against the paper, the sample's treatment or condition label means: some 20 received Ad26.COV2.S at low or high dose, single or two shots; about five received placebo; per-sample allocation not given. For vaccine and placebo recipients, repertoires were sequenced using samples collected on day 63 after the first injection. Between 29 July and 7 August 2020, Cohort 1b enrolled about 27 adults aged 18-55 years at one site in Boston, USA. As a vaccine, Ad26.COV2.S was a replication-incompetent adenovirus type 26 vector that expressed a prefusion-stabilized SARS-CoV-2 spike protein derived from the original Wuhan strain. TCRbeta CDR3 regions were sequenced with the immunoSEQ Assay. After extraction, genomic DNA underwent amplification by bias-controlled multiplex PCR, followed by high-throughput sequencing. The authors' pipeline ran thus. Collapsing and filtering of sequences were performed to quantify the absolute abundance of each unique TCRbeta CDR3 region. T cell fraction was estimated by normalizing TCRbeta template counts to usable DNA, with usable DNA measured through amplification of reference genes found in all nucleated cells. Repertoire TCRs were annotated as SARS-CoV-2-specific when V gene, CDR3 amino acid sequence and J gene were exactly matched to a known reactive TCR set. The reference SARS-CoV-2 TCR set came from MIRA and was filtered for enrichment in COVID-19-positive ImmuneCODE repertoires, removing public or cross-reactive TCRs. Drawing on the MIRA antigens, annotated TCRs were analysed further at the level of specific ORF or position within ORF. Depth was the summed frequency of annotated unique rearrangements, while breadth was defined as annotated unique rearrangements over total unique productive rearrangements. TCR breadth was compared between groups using two-sided Wilcoxon rank-sum tests. This immuneACCESS table, as held by TCRdb, lists in-frame sequences with V and J called but not all clones. Of the missing ones, under half trace to an unresolved V gene in checked studies; the others have no known cause. V and J calls and clone size come straight from that table; D and trimming were deduced from the DNA. Within this sample are 430,000 or so clones, with roughly 90% of them counted one time only. The top ten constitute 12% of the sample.

With respect to this clone: Its binding antigen is unknown. Base-call qualities are not available, and no considerably larger clone is one nucleotide away.

The chain is made from TRBV28 and TRBJ2-7, with 11 bases aligning to TRBD2. The receptor comes from a person between 18 and 65 years old who received the Ad26.COV2.S COVID-19 vaccine or a placebo. Sequenced here: peripheral blood, sampled in a trial of Ad26.COV2.S vaccine versus placebo. The DNA sequence is given as TGTGCCAGCAGTCCCCATCCTAGCGGGGGGAGGGACTACGAGCAGTACTTC. Its protein reads: CASSPHPSGGRDYEQYF.